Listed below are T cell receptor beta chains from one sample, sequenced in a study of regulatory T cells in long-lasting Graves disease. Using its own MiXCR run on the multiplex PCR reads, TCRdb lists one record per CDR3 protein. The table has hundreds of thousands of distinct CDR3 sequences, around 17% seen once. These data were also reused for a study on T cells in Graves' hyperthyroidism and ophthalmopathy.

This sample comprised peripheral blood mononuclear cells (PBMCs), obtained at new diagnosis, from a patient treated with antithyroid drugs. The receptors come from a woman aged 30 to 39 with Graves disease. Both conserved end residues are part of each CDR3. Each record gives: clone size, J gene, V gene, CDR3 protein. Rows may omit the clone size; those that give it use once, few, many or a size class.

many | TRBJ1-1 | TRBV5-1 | CASSLEGITEAFF
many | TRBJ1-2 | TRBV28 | CASSLGGGAGYTF
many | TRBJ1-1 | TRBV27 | CASSGSRGRYTEAFF
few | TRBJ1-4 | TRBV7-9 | CASSPPSRTGGGEKLFF
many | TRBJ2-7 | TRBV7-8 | CASSLALGRNYEQYF
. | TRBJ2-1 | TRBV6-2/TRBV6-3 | CASSYLNSRLYNEQFF
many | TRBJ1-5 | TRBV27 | CASRPNSGVGNQPQHF
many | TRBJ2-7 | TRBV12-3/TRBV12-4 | CASSHSSVYYEQYF
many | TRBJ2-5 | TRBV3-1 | CASSRSRETQYF
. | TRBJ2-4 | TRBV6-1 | CASSLGTGGPGSKNIQYF
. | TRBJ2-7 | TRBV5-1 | CASKTFTGAYEQYF
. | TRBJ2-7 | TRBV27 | CASSLHRGTSSYEQYF
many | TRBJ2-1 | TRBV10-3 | CAITQGGASNEQFF
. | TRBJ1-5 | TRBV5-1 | CASSFYSIRQAYDQPQHF
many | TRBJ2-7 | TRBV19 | CASSRTRSSYEQYF
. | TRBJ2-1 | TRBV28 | CASSLNSIIYNEQFF
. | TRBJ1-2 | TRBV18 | CASSNNWAEYTF
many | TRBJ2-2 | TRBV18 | CASSPKDSSTGELFF
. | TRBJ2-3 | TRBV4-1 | CASSRGLADFTDTQYF
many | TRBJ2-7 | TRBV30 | CAWSVRWGTSGSPSYEQYF
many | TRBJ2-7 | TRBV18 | CASSLSGQAAYEQYF
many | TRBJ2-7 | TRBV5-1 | CASSLGTGTGSYEQYF
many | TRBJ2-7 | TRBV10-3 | CATSSGGPGPYEQYF
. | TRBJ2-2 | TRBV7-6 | CASSPLLEATGELFF
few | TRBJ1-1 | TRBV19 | CASSIEVMNTEAFF
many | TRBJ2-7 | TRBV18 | CASSHQDRASGEQYF
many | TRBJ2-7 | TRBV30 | CAWSVSTAYEQYF
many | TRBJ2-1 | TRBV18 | CASSSRTGIVNEQFF
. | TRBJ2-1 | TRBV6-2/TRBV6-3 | CASHRPGLAGNEQFF
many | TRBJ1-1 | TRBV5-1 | CASSPQGGEAFF
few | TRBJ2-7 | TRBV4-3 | CASSQDRAGWRGDYEQYF
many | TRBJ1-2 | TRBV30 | CAWSLWTGGDYGYTF